The 10 T cell receptor beta chains listed next were all sequenced from one sample in a study of OX40 agonist ivuxolimab in advanced cancers. Generated by immunoSEQ multiplex PCR, the TCRdb table keeps only in-frame clones and is missing some. This repertoire shows about 35,000 clones, 90% to 95% found once; its top ten account for roughly a fifth. Sequences were derived from CD4+ or CD8+ T cells sorted from blood, sampled in a trial of the OX40 agonist ivuxolimab. The source is an adult with an advanced solid tumor such as melanoma, head and neck, liver or kidney cancer.

The chain combines TRBV30 with TRBJ2-7; tentative D call: TRBD1 (5 bases). The CDR3 spans 11 residues. CDR1 and CDR2 (germline): GTSNPN, SVGIG (reference sequence). V lost 0 bases and J 10 bases, leaving 10 bases between the germline ends. For the CDR3, the DNA is TGTGCCTGGAGTGTACAGGCAGACCAGTACTTC. As protein: CAWSVQADQYF.

The J gene is TRBJ2-1, the V gene TRBV28, with TRBD2 matching over 9 bases. The CDR3 contains 19 residues. Germline lookup yields CDR1 MDHEN and CDR2 SYDVKM. The trim removed 2 bases at V and 0 bases at J, leaving 11 bases unmatched. CDR3 sequence: CASSLGRLAGSSSYNEQFF. The DNA for the CDR3 is TGTGCCAGCAGTTTAGGTAGGCTAGCGGGGTCTAGCTCCTACAATGAGCAGTTCTTC. Variable domain in full (rest from reference TRBV28 and TRBJ2-1): DVKVTQSSRYLVKRTGEKVFLECVQDMDHENMFWYRQDPGLGLRLIYFSYDVKMKEKGDIPEGYSVSREKKERFSLILESASTNQTSMYLCASSLGRLAGSSSYNEQFFGPGTRLTVL.

This sequence joins TRBV6-5 and TRBJ2-2; D not resolved. Germline V CDR1 and CDR2: MNHEY, SVGAGI. Trimming cost V 1 base and J 6 bases, with 9 bases left between them. The CDR3 runs to 14 residues. For the CDR3, the DNA is TGTGCCAGCAGTTACTTTGCTGCTGCCGGGGAGCTGTTTTTT. Its translation: CASSYFAAAGELFF.

V and J are TRBV29-1 and TRBJ2-7; no reliable D call. The CDR3 is 13 residues long. V gave up 1 base and J gave up 0 bases, with 7 bases separating them. Germline V gene data show CDR1 as SQVTM and CDR2 as ANQGSEA. CDR3 sequence reads: CSVEGKNSYEQYF. CDR3 in DNA: TGCAGCGTTGAAGGCAAGAACTCCTACGAGCAGTACTTC.

This clone was detected a few times. This rearrangement joins TRBV6-6 to TRBJ2-2, with D possibly matching TRBD1 (6 bases). In germline, CDR1 is MNHNY, CDR2 SVGAGI (reference sequence). CDR3 size: 13 residues. Trimming left V 6 bases short and J 7 bases short, with 12 bases between. In nucleotides, the CDR3 is TGTGCCAGCAGCAATACAGGGATCGGGGAGCTGTTTTTT. Amino acids: CASSNTGIGELFF.

The chain has TRBV15 and TRBJ2-1; weak D call: TRBD2 (6 bases). CDR1 is LNHNV, CDR2 YYDKDF, per germline (reference sequence). This CDR3 contains 14 residues. V was shortened by 0 bases and J by 7 bases, with 10 bases between the two germline ends. The CDR3 coding sequence is TGTGCCACCAGCAGAGAAACGGGGGTTAATGAGCAGTTCTTC. This codes for CATSRETGVNEQFF.

This chain connects TRBV4-3 to TRBJ2-2, with 9 bases matching TRBD1. Per germline, CDR1 LGHNA and CDR2 YSLEER. V was clipped by 4 bases and J by 7 bases; unmatched bases: 4. The CDR3 has 14 residues. The CDR3 region is CASSPGQGHGELFF. The DNA for the CDR3 is TGCGCCAGCAGCCCGGGACAGGGTCACGGGGAGCTGTTTTTT.

This chain joins TRBV10-3 and TRBJ2-7, with 8 bases matching TRBD2. V shed 5 bases and J 4 bases; nucleotides not matched to a gene: 19. The length of the CDR3 is 18 residues. The germline V gene has CDR1 ENHRY and CDR2 SYGVKD. CDR3 in amino acids: CAISKDPGRPGGPYEQYF. DNA for the CDR3: TGTGCCATCAGTAAGGACCCAGGTCGCCCGGGGGGGCCGTACGAGCAGTACTTC.

The chain links TRBV25-1 to TRBJ2-1; possibly TRBD2 for D (5 bases). CDR1 is MGHDK and CDR2 is SYGVNS in the germline V gene. This CDR3 contains 15 residues. V was clipped by 5 bases and J by 6 bases, with 17 bases between them. CDR3 nucleotide sequence: TGTGCCAGCAGTCCCATGTTAGGAGGACTCAATGAGCAGTTCTTC. It encodes CASSPMLGGLNEQFF.

The rearrangement uses TRBV4-1 and TRBJ1-2; 8 bases agree with TRBD1. Germline V gene data show CDR1 as MGHRA and CDR2 as YSYEKL. J gave up 6 bases and V 1 base, and 10 bases lay outside the gene matches. This CDR3 region has 16 residues. The CDR3 spells CASSQAPGQDRNGYTF. CDR3 bases: TGCGCCAGCAGCCAAGCCCCGGGACAGGACCGGAATGGCTACACCTTC.